The present entry profiles one T cell receptor (beta chain) with its context. Its target is unknown. Methods described previously were used for bulk TCR libraries, and listed TCR primers were applied. TCRdb itself ran the PCR reads through MiXCR, one entry per CDR3 protein. The sample contains hundreds of thousands of distinct CDR3 sequences, about 25% of which appear only once. The data stem from a study of molecular identifiers for immune sequencing clone quantification. Broader study findings: Clones above 20 RNA copies contained over 99% of effector molecules and under 1% of naive molecules. Among around 970,000 naive cells, spiked Jurkat TCR RNA from a single cell was reportedly detectable. Barcode-sharing identical TCR molecules could underestimate highly expanded clone sizes.

Unmatched junction bases numbered 17, after V lost 4 bases and J lost 4 bases. This CDR3 contains 18 residues. The germline V gene encodes CDR1 SGDLS and CDR2 YYNGEE. The source is a human donor in good health. Some libraries in this study had Jurkat cell RNA spiked in. This sequence joins TRBV9 and TRBJ2-5, with 9 bases matching TRBD2. Sequenced input: naive CD8+ T cells from blood, with Jurkat cell RNA spiked in. The subset was: FACS-sorted CD8+CD4-CCR7+CD45RA+ naive T cells. The CDR3 sequence: CASSPAGREGHVRETQYF. CDR3 nucleotide sequence: TGTGCCAGCAGCCCAGCTGGGCGGGAGGGCCATGTCCGAGAGACCCAGTACTTC.